The clone carrying this T cell receptor beta chain has only one observation. Its antigen is not known. Germline CDR1 reads MNHNS; CDR2 reads SASEGT. CDR3 length equals 15 residues. Trimming cost V 2 bases and J 3 bases, with 10 bases left between them. These data belong to a study of cytomegalovirus exposure and HLA in healthy donors. Study findings and constraints: Listed as cytomegalovirus-associated were 150 or so TCR beta chains.

Here immunoSEQ multiplex PCR was the method, and the copy in TCRdb shows in-frame clones only, minus some. The sample shows 160,000 or so clones, more than 70% of them seen only once. This receptor was taken from a man aged 25 to 45 in good health and CMV-seropositive. Input material: PBMCs. This chain connects TRBV6-1 to TRBJ2-2; TRBD2 is a possible D gene (5 bases). The CDR3 nucleotides read TGTGCCAGCAGTGAATGGTCGCGGGACACCGGGGAGCTGTTTTTT. This codes for CASSEWSRDTGELFF.